The 32 T cell receptor beta chains in this list originate from one sample, sequenced in a study of CD8 T cells in Susac syndrome (dated by TCRdb to about 2019). Receptor amplification or capture employed the immunoSEQ multiplex PCR assay. RNA was extracted using the RNeasy kit, and about 0.45 to 1 ug of the RNA was reverse transcribed with random hexamers. Starting from the raw public reads, TCRdb applied fastp trimming at Q25, assembled clones with MiXCR and retained in-frame beta chains. Rows are unified per CDR3 protein, each entry keeping the most common DNA and genes. The sample yields more than 150,000 distinct CDR3 sequences; about 90% were counted once. The ten largest clones take up around 0.079% of the sample. Material: CD4+ T cells from PBMCs. The receptors were sampled from a human donor in good health.

The rearrangement joins TRBV29-1 to TRBJ2-2; D remains ambiguous. Trimming took off 5 bases at V and 7 bases at J, with 20 bases between the two ends. Looked up from germline, CDR1 is SQVTM and CDR2 is ANQGSEA. The CDR3 extends over 15 amino acids. The CDR3 bases are TGCAGCGTTCAAAAAAACTCAAGGACGGGCGGGGAGCTGTTTTTT. Residues: CSVQKNSRTGGELFF.

The CDR3: CASSPVGTEYYGYTF. The CDR3 DNA reads as TGCGCCAGCAGCCCAGTTGGGACAGAGTACTATGGCTACACCTTC. The chain joins TRBV4-3 to TRBJ1-2; 7 positions agree with TRBD1. Per the germline V gene, CDR1 is LGHNA and CDR2 is YSLEER. This CDR3 comprises 15 residues. V lost 4 bases and J lost 3; bases outside the gene matches: 8.

About this clonotype itself: Germline and junction disagree at one end, which may indicate a read error. The chain recombines TRBV7-7 with TRBJ2-5, with no clear D. In germline, CDR1 is SSHAT, CDR2 FNYEAQ (reference sequence). CDR3 length: 14 amino acids. This CDR3 is CASSSNLVGETQYF. DNA of the CDR3: TGTGCTAGCAGCTCTAACCTCGTCGGAGAGACCCAGTACTTC.

This chain links TRBV29-1 with TRBJ1-1, with D tentatively TRBD1 (5 bases). This CDR3 has 14 residues. V gave up 0 bases and J gave up 2 bases, with 10 bases separating them. Germline V gene data show CDR1 as SQVTM and CDR2 as ANQGSEA. The CDR3 here is CSVEELWTNTEAFF. The CDR3 DNA follows: TGCAGCGTTGAAGAACTGTGGACAAACACTGAAGCTTTCTTT.

The chain carries TRBV18 and TRBJ2-7, with 7 nucleotides matching TRBD2. CDR1 KGHSH and CDR2 LQKENI come from the germline V gene. Losses at the gene ends were 4 bases for V and 7 bases for J; bases not matched to a gene: 7. The CDR3 runs to 13 residues. The CDR3 sequence is CASSLGLDGEQYF. The DNA for the CDR3 is TGTGCCAGCTCACTAGGACTAGATGGTGAGCAGTACTTC. The complete variable domain, with remaining parts taken from reference TRBV18 and TRBJ2-7, reads NAGVMQNPRHLVRRRGQEARLRCSPMKGHSHVYWYRQLPEEGLKFMVYLQKENIIDESGMPKERFSAEFPKEGPSILRIQQVVRGDSAAYFCASSLGLDGEQYFGPGTRLTVT.

This chain connects TRBV28 to TRBJ2-6; tentative D call: TRBD2 (6 bases). This CDR3 has 16 amino acids. Between the trimmed V and J ends, which lost 6 bases and 0 bases, there was a span of 12 bases. Germline lookup yields CDR1 MDHEN and CDR2 SYDVKM. The CDR3: CASRGTYYSGANVLTF. The DNA of the CDR3 is TGTGCCAGCAGGGGGACTTACTACTCTGGGGCCAACGTCCTGACTTTC. Filled out from reference TRBV28 and TRBJ2-6, the complete variable domain reads DVKVTQSSRYLVKRTGEKVFLECVQDMDHENMFWYRQDPGLGLRLIYFSYDVKMKEKGDIPEGYSVSREKKERFSLILESASTNQTSMYLCASRGTYYSGANVLTFGAGSRLTVL.

J is TRBJ2-1 and V is TRBV5-1; 7 bases are a match to TRBD1. The trim removed 1 base at V and 9 bases at J, leaving 7 bases unmatched. This CDR3 has 14 amino acids. CDR1 is SGHRS and CDR2 is YFSETQ in the germline V gene. The CDR3 DNA follows: TGCGCCAGCAGCTTGAGACAGGGCATCGGTGAGCAGTTCTTC. Translated: CASSLRQGIGEQFF.

The chain combines TRBV7-2 with TRBJ2-2; D is unresolved. The CDR3 is 15 residues long. Germline-derived CDR1 and CDR2 are SGHTA and FQGNSA. Trimming shortened V by 1 base and J by 1 base, and 7 bases separated the two germline ends. CDR3 DNA: TGTGCCAGCAGCTTAGTTACCGGGAACACCGGGGAGCTGTTTTTT. Protein sequence: CASSLVTGNTGELFF.

The chain employs TRBV20-1 and TRBJ1-2; D is ambiguous. The CDR3 totals 13 residues. CDR1 DFQATT and CDR2 SNEGSKA come from the germline V gene (reference sequence). CDR3 DNA: TGCAGCTCGGTAGTCGGGGCTAACTATGGCTACACCTTC. Protein sequence: CSSVVGANYGYTF.

The genes are TRBV5-1 and TRBJ1-5; D may be TRBD1 (6 bases). V shed 1 base and J shed 7 bases, with 12 bases lying between them. The CDR3 is 14 residues long. The germline V gene has CDR1 SGHRS and CDR2 YFSETQ. Here the CDR3 reads CASSLTGRDQPQHF. The CDR3 coding sequence is TGCGCCAGCAGCTTGACAGGGAGGGACCAGCCCCAGCATTTT.

The J gene is TRBJ1-3, the V gene TRBV23-1; no reliable D call. TRBV23-1 is identified as an open reading frame with a role that is uncertain. The CDR3 loop spans 16 amino acids. V was pared by 0 bases and J by 0 bases, with 9 bases between. Here the CDR3 reads CASSQSWRFSGNTIYF. The CDR3 DNA is TGCGCCAGCAGTCAATCTTGGCGATTCTCTGGAAACACCATATATTTT.

The V gene is TRBV5-1, the J gene TRBJ1-2; D is unresolved. Germline values: CDR1 SGHRS, CDR2 YFSETQ. The CDR3 spans 13 residues. Trimming shortened V by 4 bases and J by 6 bases, and 13 bases separated the two germline ends. The CDR3 protein is CASSATPGDGYTF. As DNA, the CDR3 is TGCGCCAGCAGCGCGACTCCCGGGGATGGCTACACCTTC. Together with reference TRBV5-1 and TRBJ1-2, the CDR3 gives the full variable domain: KAGVTQTPRYLIKTRGQQVTLSCSPISGHRSVSWYQQTPGQGLQFLFEYFSETQRNKGNFPGRFSGRQFSNSRSEMNVSTLELGDSALYLCASSATPGDGYTFGSGTRLTVV.

V and J are TRBV4-3 and TRBJ1-5; TRBD1 is a possible D gene (5 bases). The germline gives CDR1 LGHNA, CDR2 YSLEER. The CDR3 is 15 amino acids. Trimming cost V 4 bases and J 4 bases, with 14 bases left between them. In DNA, the CDR3 is TGCGCCAGCAGCCCCTTCACGGGACCTAATCAGCCCCAGCATTTT. Translation: CASSPFTGPNQPQHF.

CDR3 sequence: CASSQDDGTGYGYTF. The CDR3 DNA is TGTGCCAGCAGCCAAGATGATGGGACAGGATATGGCTACACCTTC. The chain uses TRBV3-1 and TRBJ1-2, with 8 bases that match TRBD1. J was trimmed by 5 bases and V by 0 bases; bases with no gene match: 5. CDR1 is LGHDT and CDR2 is YNNKEL in the germline V gene (reference sequence). The CDR3 extends over 15 amino acids.

The chain uses TRBV13 and TRBJ1-2; unclear D gene. Trimming left V 2 bases short and J 3 bases short, with 7 bases between. CDR1 is PRHDT and CDR2 is FYEKMQ in the germline V gene (reference sequence). The CDR3 has 13 amino acids. The CDR3 reads CASSLKRHYGYTF. In nucleotides, the CDR3 is TGTGCCAGCAGCTTAAAACGACACTATGGCTACACCTTC.

This rearrangement joins TRBV7-2 to TRBJ1-6; D call uncertain. This CDR3 contains 15 residues. V was trimmed by 6 bases and J by 8 bases, leaving 17 bases between them. Germline CDR1 and CDR2: SGHTA and FQGNSA. The CDR3 here is CASRLRLRRDSPLHF. The CDR3 DNA reads as TGTGCCAGCAGACTCCGCCTCCGGCGTGATTCACCCCTCCACTTT. Together with reference TRBV7-2 and TRBJ1-6, the CDR3 gives the full variable domain: GAGVSQSPSNKVTEKGKDVELRCDPISGHTALYWYRQSLGQGLEFLIYFQGNSAPDKSGLPSDRFSAERTGGSVSTLTIQRTQQEDSAVYLCASRLRLRRDSPLHFGNGTRLTVT.

This clonotype was counted between two and nine times. V is TRBV27 and J is TRBJ2-7; D is undetermined. The germline V gene has CDR1 MNHEY and CDR2 SMNVEV (reference sequence). The V and J ends lost 5 bases and 4 bases respectively, with 6 bases between them. The CDR3 runs to 11 residues. The CDR3 nucleotides are TGTGCCAGCAGTGAAGGGTACGAGCAGTACTTC. Protein: CASSEGYEQYF.

J is TRBJ2-7 and V is TRBV7-2; 7 bases line up with TRBD2. After removal of 4 bases from V and 12 bases from J, the junction contained 6 bases not matched to a gene. CDR3 size: 11 residues. CDR1 and CDR2 from the germline V gene are SGHTA and FQGNSA. DNA for the CDR3: TGTGCCAGCAGCTCCGGACTAGTGGCGTACTTC. It translates to CASSSGLVAYF.

This clonotype was observed a handful of times. V usage is TRBV7-2 and J usage is TRBJ2-5, with D perhaps TRBD1 or TRBD2 (5 bases each). Germline CDR1 is SGHTA and CDR2 is FQGNSA. The V gene lost 5 bases and the J gene lost 4 bases, with 20 bases spanning the gap. The CDR3 runs to 16 residues. This chain's CDR3 is CASSQGVGLIAETQYF. In DNA, the CDR3 is TGTGCCAGCAGCCAAGGGGTAGGACTCATCGCAGAGACCCAGTACTTC.

In DNA, the CDR3 is TGTGCCAGCTCACCACCGTCAGGACTATACACCTTC. This translates into CASSPPSGLYTF. The J gene is TRBJ1-2, the V gene TRBV18; D remains unclear. CDR3 length equals 12 residues. The V gene lost 0 bases and the J gene lost 11 bases, with 10 bases spanning the gap. CDR1 is KGHSH, CDR2 LQKENI, per germline.

V gene TRBV29-1 combines with J gene TRBJ1-1; D is unclear. CDR1 is SQVTM, CDR2 ANQGSEA, per germline. Trimming removed 6 bases at V and 7 bases at J, with 12 bases between. This CDR3 spans 11 amino acids. DNA for the CDR3: TGCAGCGTCGGAGGATGGAATGAAGCTTTCTTT. This translates into CSVGGWNEAFF.

In this sample, this clonotype turned up once. CDR3 residues: CASSYEVRGNQPQHF. CDR3 nucleotide sequence: TGTGCCAGCAGTTACGAAGTCAGGGGCAATCAGCCCCAGCATTTT. The chain combines TRBV6-2 or TRBV6-3 with TRBJ1-5; TRBD1 is a possible D gene (5 bases). The length of the CDR3 is 15 residues. Germline V gene sequence: CDR1 MNHEY, CDR2 SVGEGT. V dropped 2 bases and J dropped 2 bases, with 10 bases sitting between them.

The chain uses TRBV5-1 and TRBJ1-5, with D possibly TRBD1 on 5 matching bases. The CDR3 extends over 14 amino acids. Per the germline V gene, CDR1 is SGHRS and CDR2 is YFSETQ. The V end lost 4 bases, the J end lost 6 bases, and 14 bases lay between the germline ends. This chain's CDR3 is CASSLGAPGQPQHF. The CDR3 DNA sequence: TGCGCCAGCAGCCTCGGGGCCCCGGGTCAGCCCCAGCATTTT.

DNA of the CDR3: TGTGCCAGCAGTGCAGGGGTAACTGGGGCCAACGTCCTGACTTTC. As protein: CASSAGVTGANVLTF. V gene TRBV6-5 combines with J gene TRBJ2-6; possible D gene TRBD1, 6 bases. Trimming shortened V by 5 bases and J by 2 bases, and 10 bases separated the two germline ends. CDR3 length: 15 amino acids. Germline loops: CDR1 MNHEY, CDR2 SVGAGI.

The chain recombines TRBV3-1 with TRBJ1-1; 7 bases agree with TRBD1. The CDR3 runs 14 residues. J lost 4 bases, V lost 2 bases, and 4 bases had no gene match. CDR1 is LGHDT and CDR2 is YNNKEL in the germline V gene (reference sequence). The CDR3 loop reads CASSQQAGGTEAFF. CDR3 coding DNA: TGTGCCAGCAGCCAACAGGCAGGGGGCACTGAAGCTTTCTTT.

This clonotype was found once. In DNA, the CDR3 is TGTGCCAGCAGTGTAGAGCCCACAGATACGCAGTATTTT. Amino acid sequence: CASSVEPTDTQYF. The chain has TRBV6-4 and TRBJ2-3; D uncertain. Trimming took off 4 bases at V and 2 bases at J, with 7 bases between the two ends. The CDR3 is made up of 13 amino acids. Per the germline V gene, CDR1 is MRHNA and CDR2 is SNTAGT.

The J gene is TRBJ2-2, the V gene TRBV28; maybe TRBD1 (6 bases). V lost 8 bases, J lost 5 bases, and 12 bases lay in between. Looked up from germline, CDR1 is MDHEN and CDR2 is SYDVKM. This CDR3 is built from 13 residues. The CDR3 is CASLKGVTGELFF. As DNA, the CDR3 is TGTGCCAGCCTTAAGGGGGTAACCGGGGAGCTGTTTTTT.

The V gene is TRBV18, the J gene TRBJ1-4, with TRBD1 matching 8 bases. Trimming took 4 bases from V and 3 from J; bases not matched to a gene: 7. The CDR3 extends over 16 amino acids. The germline V gene encodes CDR1 KGHSH and CDR2 LQKENI. The chain's CDR3 is CASSQRYRGSNEKLFF. DNA of the CDR3: TGTGCCAGCTCACAACGATACAGGGGGTCTAATGAAAAACTGTTTTTT.

The V and J genes are TRBV29-1 and TRBJ1-2; unclear D gene. The germline CDR1 and CDR2 sequences are SQVTM and ANQGSEA. The CDR3 contains 12 residues. The V end lost 2 bases, the J end lost 4 bases, and 8 bases lay between the germline ends. The CDR3 region is CSVERRRYGYTF. CDR3 DNA: TGCAGCGTTGAACGTAGGCGCTATGGCTACACCTTC.

The chain recombines TRBV5-4 with TRBJ2-2, with TRBD2 matching 9 bases. The CDR3 has 17 amino acids. After removal of 4 bases from V and 4 bases from J, the junction contained 11 bases not matched to a gene. The germline gives CDR1 SGHNT, CDR2 YYREEE (reference sequence). DNA for the CDR3: TGTGCCAGCAGCCAAGGCTGGCGGGAGGGCATCACCGGGGAGCTGTTTTTT. It encodes CASSQGWREGITGELFF.

V and J are TRBV7-9 and TRBJ2-2; 7 bases agree with TRBD1. Germline V lookup: CDR1 SEHNR, CDR2 FQNEAQ (reference sequence). J lost 0 bases, V lost 5 bases, and 6 bases had no gene match. The CDR3 spans 16 residues. Written as DNA, the CDR3 is TGTGCCAGCAGCACCCCGGGACAGACGAACACCGGGGAGCTGTTTTTT. This translates into CASSTPGQTNTGELFF.

The rearrangement uses TRBV7-2 and TRBJ2-3, with 7 bases aligning to TRBD2. V lost 3 bases to trimming and J lost 4 bases; unmatched junction nucleotides: 10. The CDR3 length is 16 residues. The V gene's germline CDR1 is SGHTA and CDR2 FQGNSA. The CDR3, as DNA: TGTGCCAGCAGCTTGGGGGGGGTTGGAGGGCCAGATACGCAGTATTTT. Its protein is CASSLGGVGGPDTQYF. The full variable domain, completed using reference TRBV7-2 and TRBJ2-3, is GAGVSQSPSNKVTEKGKDVELRCDPISGHTALYWYRQSLGQGLEFLIYFQGNSAPDKSGLPSDRFSAERTGGSVSTLTIQRTQQEDSAVYLCASSLGGVGGPDTQYFGPGTRLTVL.